A single sample is the source of the 11 T cell receptor beta chains below, sequenced in a study of control samples from healthy donors and cancer patients. Libraries were prepared by immunoSEQ multiplex PCR; TCRdb keeps only in-frame clonotypes and omits some of them. Its listing shows fewer than 200,000 clones. Source material: blood. Every receptor here comes from a woman in her twenties or thirties in good health.

The chain is built from TRBV28 and TRBJ2-5; 8 bases are a match to TRBD2. From germline, CDR1 is MDHEN and CDR2 SYDVKM. The V gene end was trimmed by 3 bases and the J gene end by 2 bases; junction bases not matched to a gene: 8. The CDR3 is made up of 16 amino acids. The CDR3 protein is CASSFKRGTFQETQYF. Here the CDR3 DNA reads TGTGCCAGCAGTTTCAAGCGGGGGACTTTTCAAGAGACCCAGTACTTC.

V usage is TRBV9 and J usage is TRBJ1-5; maybe TRBD1 (5 bases). V was shortened by 3 bases and J by 8 bases, with 12 bases between the two germline ends. Per the germline V gene, CDR1 is SGDLS and CDR2 is YYNGEE. The CDR3 covers 13 residues. CDR3 loop: CASSEDQGEPQHF. CDR3 bases: TGTGCCAGCAGCGAAGATCAGGGAGAGCCCCAGCATTTT. Together with reference TRBV9 and TRBJ1-5, the CDR3 gives the full variable domain: DSGVTQTPKHLITATGQRVTLRCSPRSGDLSVYWYQQSLDQGLQFLIQYYNGEERAKGNILERFSAQQFPDLHSELNLSSLELGDSALYFCASSEDQGEPQHFGDGTRLSIL.

This chain links TRBV5-6 with TRBJ2-7; D gene ambiguous. The germline V and J ends were trimmed by 1 base and 3 bases, with 5 bases remaining between them. The CDR3 totals 12 residues. CDR1 is SGHDT, CDR2 YYEEEE, per germline. CDR3 bases: TGTGCCAGCAGCTTGCGAAGCTACGAGCAGTACTTC. Its translation is CASSLRSYEQYF.

V gene TRBV28 combines with J gene TRBJ1-6; D remains unclear. Germline V CDR1 and CDR2: MDHEN, SYDVKM. The CDR3 runs 14 residues. The V and J ends lost 2 bases and 6 bases respectively, with 8 bases between them. CDR3 amino acids: CASSLGWSNSPLHF. CDR3 DNA sequence: TGTGCCAGCAGTTTAGGTTGGAGTAATTCACCCCTCCACTTT.

The J gene is TRBJ1-1, the V gene TRBV14; 7 bases map to TRBD1. CDR3 length: 18 residues. V lost 3 bases and J lost 5; bases outside the gene matches: 18. Per the germline V gene, CDR1 is SGHDN and CDR2 is FVKESK. This CDR3 is CASSHLRGTASSRTEAFF. The CDR3 DNA is TGTGCCAGCAGCCACCTCCGGGGGACAGCCTCAAGTAGGACTGAAGCTTTCTTT. Full variable domain (rest looked up from reference TRBV14 and TRBJ1-1): EAGVTQFPSHSVIEKGQTVTLRCDPISGHDNLYWYRRVMGKEIKFLLHFVKESKQDESGMPNNRFLAERTGGTYSTLKVQPAELEDSGVYFCASSHLRGTASSRTEAFFGQGTRLTVV.

This rearrangement joins TRBV5-1 to TRBJ2-7; D is uncertain. Trimming cost V 0 bases and J 4 bases, with 14 bases left between them. The V gene's germline CDR1 is SGHRS and CDR2 YFSETQ. CDR3 size: 15 residues. CDR3 sequence reads: CASSLGLGTGYEQYF. CDR3 in DNA: TGCGCCAGCAGCTTGGGACTGGGCACTGGATACGAGCAGTACTTC.

The V gene is TRBV4-1, the J gene TRBJ2-7, with a weak D call TRBD2 (7 bases). This CDR3 spans 15 amino acids. In germline, CDR1 is MGHRA, CDR2 YSYEKL. Trimming took 4 bases from V and 3 from J, leaving 16 bases between them. CDR3 sequence (DNA): TGCGCCAGCAGCCTAGCGGGCGGGGGCCTCTACGAGCAGTACTTC. Its protein product is CASSLAGGGLYEQYF.

V is TRBV5-4 and J is TRBJ2-3, with a tentative D call TRBD2 (5 bases). Trimming removed 4 bases from V and 2 bases from J, with 17 bases in between. Germline values: CDR1 SGHNT, CDR2 YYREEE (reference sequence). The CDR3 totals 16 residues. In DNA, the CDR3 is TGTGCCAGCAGCCGCGGACCGGGAATTGACACAGATACGCAGTATTTT. This encodes CASSRGPGIDTDTQYF.

The chain couples TRBV30 to TRBJ1-6, with D tentatively TRBD1 (6 bases). The CDR3 has 13 amino acids. The ends were cut back, 0 bases at V and 14 bases at J, with 14 bases in the middle. In germline, CDR1 is GTSNPN, CDR2 SVGIG (reference sequence). The CDR3 DNA reads TGTGCCTGGAGTGTAGGGGGGGGTGGAACCCTCCACTTT. It translates to CAWSVGGGGTLHF.

The rearrangement uses TRBV6-5 and TRBJ1-1; D might be TRBD1 (5 bases). The CDR3 consists of 11 residues. The germline CDR1 and CDR2 sequences are MNHEY and SVGAGI. The V gene lost 0 bases and the J gene lost 11 bases, with 7 bases spanning the gap. Here the CDR3 reads CASSYSGRAFF. DNA of the CDR3: TGTGCCAGCAGTTACTCGGGGCGGGCTTTCTTT.

This CDR3 is CASSPLSGAEAFF. As DNA, the CDR3 is TGTGCCAGCAGCCCACTGTCAGGGGCTGAAGCTTTCTTT. This chain links TRBV7-3 with TRBJ1-1; maybe TRBD1 (6 bases). The CDR3 extends over 13 amino acids. Germline loops: CDR1 SGHTA, CDR2 FQGTGA. The V end was cut by 5 bases, the J end by 6 bases, with 13 bases between.